Shown below are 10 T cell receptor beta chains from a single sample sequenced in a study of beta chain features in type 1 diabetes. Study results and limitations: Shorter TCRB CDR3s, moderately but significantly so, were found in Type 1 diabetes patients in all four CD4+ subsets.

No antigen has been identified for these receptors. The study reverse transcribed the entire isolated RNA, so it sequenced expressed TCRB transcripts. Assay: immunoSEQ multiplex PCR; the TCRdb copy retains only in-frame clones and omits some. Among about 230,000 clones, around 15% were seen once, and the ten largest hold about 0.08%. Material for sequencing was naive CD4+ T cells from blood. The receptors come from a man aged 25-40 years with type 1 diabetes.

The chain links TRBV5-6 to TRBJ1-1; no reliable D call. The V and J ends lost 1 base and 1 base respectively, with 5 bases between them. The length of the CDR3 is 13 residues. In germline, CDR1 is SGHDT, CDR2 YYEEEE. The DNA for the CDR3 is TGTGCCAGCAGCTTGAGGCCGAACACTGAAGCTTTCTTT. This encodes CASSLRPNTEAFF.

This clone has more than one count but fewer than ten. The CDR3 DNA follows: TGTGCCAGCAGCGTAGGGGGGAGAGCAACCTACAATGAGCAGTTCTTC. Its protein product is CASSVGGRATYNEQFF. This rearrangement joins TRBV9 to TRBJ2-1; D possibly uses TRBD1 or TRBD2 (5 bases each). CDR1 and CDR2 (germline): SGDLS, YYNGEE. The V and J ends lost 0 bases and 2 bases respectively, with 12 bases between them. The CDR3 sequence is 16 residues long.

This clone appeared a few times. The chain has TRBV7-9 and TRBJ2-3; D ambiguous. The germline gives CDR1 SEHNR, CDR2 FQNEAQ (reference sequence). The CDR3 is made up of 12 amino acids. With 8 bases removed from V and 8 bases from J, the gap between germline ends came to 14 bases. The CDR3 sequence: CASSAPSGTQYF. CDR3 coding DNA: TGTGCCAGCTCAGCCCCATCGGGTACGCAGTATTTT.

This clone was seen only a few times. The chain combines TRBV7-2 with TRBJ2-7, with 8 bases matching TRBD1. Germline CDR1 is SGHTA and CDR2 is FQGNSA. J was trimmed by 2 bases and V by 3 bases; bases with no gene match: 3. This CDR3 region has 14 residues. As DNA, the CDR3 is TGTGCCAGCAGCTTTAACAGGGGGACCTACGAGCAGTACTTC. Protein product: CASSFNRGTYEQYF.

In its sample, this clone was seen a few times. V gene TRBV5-6 combines with J gene TRBJ2-7; tentative D call: TRBD2 (5 bases). The CDR3 is 13 amino acids. Trimming stripped 2 bases from V and 5 bases from J, with 11 bases between. Germline V gene data show CDR1 as SGHDT and CDR2 as YYEEEE. As DNA, the CDR3 is TGTGCCAGCAGCTTCAAAGCGAGGGACGAGCAGTACTTC. Protein sequence: CASSFKARDEQYF.

This clone was seen a handful of times. V usage is TRBV6-6 and J usage is TRBJ2-1; TRBD2 matches 10 bases. Germline-derived CDR1 and CDR2 are MNHNY and SVGAGI (reference sequence). Trimming removed 4 bases from V and 14 bases from J; junction bases left unmatched: 11. This CDR3 is built from 14 residues. This chain's CDR3 is CASSFGLAETGKFF. CDR3 DNA sequence: TGTGCCAGCAGTTTCGGACTAGCGGAGACCGGAAAGTTCTTC.

This clone showed up just a few times. The chain employs TRBV2 and TRBJ2-3; D not resolved. Germline V lookup: CDR1 SNHLY, CDR2 FYNNEI. There are 13 residues in the CDR3. Trimming stripped 4 bases from V and 3 bases from J, with 8 bases between. This CDR3 is CASSAERTDTQYF. The CDR3 nucleotides read TGTGCCAGCAGTGCGGAGAGAACAGATACGCAGTATTTT.

About this clone itself: Relative to the germline gene, one junction end is altered; a read error may explain this. This chain joins TRBV7-9 and TRBJ2-6; perhaps TRBD2 as D (6 bases). From germline, CDR1 is SEHNR and CDR2 FQNEAQ (reference sequence). There are 15 residues in the CDR3. CDR3 DNA: TGTGCCAGCCCGGGGGAGCCCCCTGGAGCCAACGTCCTGACTTTC. Its translation: CASPGEPPGANVLTF.

This clone was observed a few times. The J gene is TRBJ2-1, the V gene TRBV30; D call uncertain. This CDR3 region has 13 residues. Trimming left V 7 bases short and J 0 bases short, with 10 bases between. In germline, CDR1 is GTSNPN, CDR2 SVGIG (reference sequence). The CDR3 sequence: CAYLHGSYNEQFF. The DNA for the CDR3 is TGTGCCTACTTACACGGCTCCTACAATGAGCAGTTCTTC. Full variable domain (missing parts from reference TRBV30 and TRBJ2-1): SQTIHQWPATLVQPVGSPLSLECTVEGTSNPNLYWYRQAAGRGLQLLFYSVGIGQISSEVPQNLSASRPQDRQFILSSKKLLLSDSGFYLCAYLHGSYNEQFFGPGTRLTVL.

This clone has only a few counts. V gene TRBV7-8 combines with J gene TRBJ2-7; 8 nucleotides match TRBD1. The length of the CDR3 is 15 residues. CDR1 is SGHVS, CDR2 FQNEAQ, per germline. V lost 5 bases and J lost 0; bases outside the gene matches: 6. In DNA, the CDR3 is TGTGCCAGCAGCCAGACAGGGGTGAGCTCCTACGAGCAGTACTTC. Translated, it gives CASSQTGVSSYEQYF.